This TCR beta chain stems from a study of beta chain features in type 1 diabetes. For the study at large: On cell yields, gender and age, patients and healthy donors were similar. Findings and limits, study-wide: PCR might preferentially amplify shorter templates, equally in patients and controls.

Investigators reverse transcribed all isolated RNA, so they sequenced expressed TCRB transcripts. TCRdb's table, derived via immunoSEQ multiplex PCR, lists solely in-frame clones and lacks some. The sample carries hundreds of thousands of clones, over 8.5% recorded once. This CDR3 is 13 amino acids long. Unmatched junction bases numbered 5, after V lost 7 bases and J lost 6 bases. Germline loops: CDR1 MNHNS, CDR2 SASEGT. On this clone: Its antigen remains unknown.

Donors contributed one heparinised blood draw apiece, averaging approximately 100 mL. This receptor was identified in a woman aged 18-29 years in good health. The J gene is TRBJ2-1, the V gene TRBV6-1, with 8 bases that match TRBD2. The sample consisted of naive CD4+ T cells from blood. CDR3 DNA: TGTGCCAGCAAAGCGGGAGTCGTCAATGAGCAGTTCTTC. Translating it yields CASKAGVVNEQFF.